Listed here are 32 T cell receptor beta chains from one sample, sequenced in a study of T cell changes during pregnancy in multiple sclerosis (dated by TCRdb to about 2019). The method behind the library was the immunoSEQ multiplex PCR assay. TCRdb's version of the immuneACCESS table is confined to in-frame rearrangements and falls short of the full clone set. An unresolved V gene accounts for under half of the shortfall where checked; the remainder is of unknown origin. For this sample there are some 50,000 clones; approximately 90% appear just once. Approximately 2.6% of the sample comes from the top ten. Here the sequenced sample was CD8+ T cells from peripheral blood mononuclear cells, taken in the second trimester of pregnancy. Every receptor here comes from a female donor with multiple sclerosis, enrolled in a pregnancy study.

The V call is TRBV18, the J call TRBJ2-5; 9 bases match TRBD1. The junction had 5 bases not matched to a gene; V was cut back by 2 bases and J by 4 bases. Germline V lookup: CDR1 KGHSH, CDR2 LQKENI. The CDR3 spans 15 residues. As DNA, the CDR3 is TGTGCCAGCTCACCAAGGCGACAGGGGGGAGAGACCCAGTACTTC. It translates to CASSPRRQGGETQYF.

V and J are TRBV13 and TRBJ2-1, with 13 bases fitting TRBD2. CDR1 is PRHDT and CDR2 is FYEKMQ in the germline V gene (reference sequence). V gave up 4 bases and J gave up 10 bases; unmatched junction bases: 10. The CDR3 covers 16 residues. DNA of the CDR3: TGTGCCAGCAGCTCCCCGACTAGCGGGGGGCCCCCCGAGCAGTTCTTC. This codes for CASSSPTSGGPPEQFF.

This chain links TRBV4-3 with TRBJ2-3; TRBD2 aligns across 8 bases. The J segment lost 0 bases and the V segment lost 4 bases, leaving 3 bases of the junction unmatched. The CDR3 loop spans 15 amino acids. Germline assignment: CDR1 LGHNA and CDR2 YSLEER. The CDR3 nucleotides are TGCGCCAGCAGCCCCTTAGCGGGGAGCACAGATACGCAGTATTTT. This translates into CASSPLAGSTDTQYF.

This clone has just one count. The rearrangement joins TRBV11-2 to TRBJ2-7; 7 nucleotides match TRBD1. J was trimmed by 0 bases and V by 0 bases; bases with no gene match: 5. The CDR3 runs 16 residues. Germline-derived CDR1 and CDR2 are SGHAT and FQNNGV. The CDR3: CASSLEAGTVSYEQYF. In DNA form, the CDR3 reads TGTGCCAGCAGCTTAGAGGCCGGGACAGTCTCCTACGAGCAGTACTTC.

The rearrangement uses TRBV6-4 and TRBJ2-2, with 7 bases fitting TRBD1. The CDR3 totals 14 residues. Germline-derived CDR1 and CDR2 are MRHNA and SNTAGT. Trimming cost V 8 bases and J 4 bases; bases outside gene matches: 7. In DNA, the CDR3 is TGTGCCAGCTCCCGACAGGGTAGCACCGGGGAGCTGTTTTTT. This codes for CASSRQGSTGELFF.

The chain recombines TRBV13 with TRBJ2-7; 8 nucleotides match TRBD2. This CDR3 has 15 amino acids. Losses at the gene ends were 0 bases for V and 6 bases for J; bases not matched to a gene: 7. Germline CDR1 is PRHDT and CDR2 is FYEKMQ (reference sequence). CDR3 protein: CASSLGPGGPREQYF. CDR3 coding DNA: TGTGCCAGCAGCTTAGGGCCGGGGGGGCCGCGCGAGCAGTACTTC.

This chain joins TRBV29-1 and TRBJ2-5; perhaps TRBD2 as D (6 bases). The V end lost 2 bases, the J end lost 5 bases, and 15 bases lay between the germline ends. The CDR3 covers 14 residues. From germline, CDR1 is SQVTM and CDR2 ANQGSEA. CDR3 DNA sequence: TGCAGCGTTGAAAGGCGGGATACGGGGGAGACCCAGTACTTC. As protein: CSVERRDTGETQYF.

This clone was seen a single time. This chain links TRBV19 with TRBJ1-2; 8 bases line up with TRBD1. The CDR3 length is 14 residues. Germline V gives CDR1 LNHDA, CDR2 SQIVND (reference sequence). V lost 6 bases, J lost 4 bases, and 7 bases stayed unmatched. The CDR3 DNA follows: TGTGCCAGTAGGCCAGGGGGCGCCAGCTATGGCTACACCTTC. This sequence encodes CASRPGGASYGYTF. The whole variable domain, remainder taken from reference TRBV19 and TRBJ1-2, is DGGITQSPKYLFRKEGQNVTLSCEQNLNHDAMYWYRQDPGQGLRLIYYSQIVNDFQKGDIAEGYSVSREKKESFPLTVTSAQKNPTAFYLCASRPGGASYGYTFGSGTRLTVV.

The CDR3 loop reads CASSPGRGYQETQYF. The CDR3 DNA reads TGTGCCAGCAGCCCCGGGCGGGGCTACCAAGAGACCCAGTACTTC. The J gene is TRBJ2-5, the V gene TRBV7-3, with TRBD2 as a possible D gene (6 bases). Trimming left V 5 bases short and J 0 bases short, with 13 bases between. CDR1 and CDR2 from the germline V gene are SGHTA and FQGTGA. The CDR3 length is 15 residues.

This chain joins TRBV5-4 and TRBJ1-3; 7 nucleotides align to TRBD1. The CDR3 runs 15 residues. V lost 0 bases to trimming and J lost 4 bases; unmatched junction nucleotides: 4. The V gene's germline CDR1 is SGHNT and CDR2 YYREEE (reference sequence). The CDR3: CASSLDRGGGNTIYF. The CDR3 nucleotides are TGTGCCAGCAGCTTGGACAGGGGAGGAGGAAACACCATATATTTT.

The chain uses TRBV4-1 and TRBJ1-5; 7 nucleotides agree with TRBD1. Looked up from germline, CDR1 is MGHRA and CDR2 is YSYEKL. This CDR3 comprises 15 residues. V trimming: 4 bases; J trimming: 6 bases; junction bases outside the gene matches: 9. The CDR3 protein is CASSRELQGTQPQHF. As DNA, the CDR3 is TGCGCCAGCAGCCGAGAGTTACAGGGGACTCAGCCCCAGCATTTT.

V usage is TRBV6-6 and J usage is TRBJ1-4, with a tentative D call TRBD1 (5 bases). The CDR3 is 16 residues long. V lost 5 bases to trimming and J lost 5 bases, with 18 bases between them. Germline CDR1 and CDR2: MNHNY and SVGAGI (reference sequence). The CDR3 bases are TGTGCCAGCAGTATCTTTTTGGGGACTACGAATGAAAAACTGTTTTTT. Translating gives CASSIFLGTTNEKLFF.

This chain joins TRBV27 and TRBJ2-5; TRBD2 matches at 7 bases. The CDR3 has 15 amino acids. After removal of 5 bases from V and 4 bases from J, the junction contained 10 bases not matched to a gene. Per the germline V gene, CDR1 is MNHEY and CDR2 is SMNVEV (reference sequence). The CDR3 sequence is CASSDTRTRPETQYF. The CDR3, as DNA: TGTGCCAGCAGTGATACCCGGACTAGACCAGAGACCCAGTACTTC.

This clone came up once. The chain couples TRBV6-4 to TRBJ2-1, with 8 bases that match TRBD2. Germline lookup yields CDR1 MRHNA and CDR2 SNTAGT. V dropped 5 bases and J dropped 4; count of bases not matched to a gene: 4. This CDR3 contains 14 residues. CDR3 nucleotides: TGTGCCAGCAGTTACGGGACTAGTTACAATGAGCAGTTCTTC. Its protein is CASSYGTSYNEQFF.

The V and J genes are TRBV6-4 and TRBJ2-4; D not resolved. V was shortened by 6 bases and J by 2 bases, with 11 bases between the two germline ends. Germline CDR1 and CDR2: MRHNA and SNTAGT. The CDR3 has 14 amino acids. The CDR3 here is CASRPETSKNIQYF. The CDR3 DNA follows: TGTGCCAGCAGGCCGGAGACCTCCAAAAACATTCAGTACTTC.

This clone was counted once. The rearrangement links TRBV21-1 to TRBJ2-3; TRBD1, the table's D call, lacks a check against the DNA. TRBV21-1 is marked as a pseudogene. The CDR3 covers 19 residues. The CDR3 DNA reads as TGTGCCAGCAGCAAAGCGTGGAGGACAGCTAATATCCCTTCAGATACGCAGTATTTT. Amino acids: CASSKAWRTANIPSDTQYF.

This sequence joins TRBV27 and TRBJ1-1, with 10 positions matching TRBD1. V dropped 2 bases and J dropped 4; count of bases not matched to a gene: 4. CDR3 length: 15 residues. Germline loops: CDR1 MNHEY, CDR2 SMNVEV (reference sequence). The CDR3 nucleotides read TGTGCCAGCAGTTTAGGGACAGGGGCTGGCACTGAAGCTTTCTTT. Protein: CASSLGTGAGTEAFF.

The genes are TRBV19 and TRBJ2-1; perhaps TRBD1 as D (5 bases). The CDR3 is 11 residues long. The ends were cut back, 6 bases at V and 12 bases at J, with 12 bases in the middle. Germline assignment: CDR1 LNHDA and CDR2 SQIVND (reference sequence). The CDR3 region has the DNA TGTGCCAGTAGCCAAGGGGTTTTGCAGTTCTTC. Translated, it gives CASSQGVLQFF.

This clone was counted between two and nine times. The chain carries TRBV7-9 and TRBJ2-5; 10 positions agree with TRBD1. Germline values: CDR1 SEHNR, CDR2 FQNEAQ (reference sequence). CDR3 size: 16 residues. The V gene end was trimmed by 1 base and the J gene end by 4 bases; junction bases not matched to a gene: 6. The chain's CDR3 is CASSLDRDRGLETQYF. The CDR3 DNA reads as TGTGCCAGCAGCTTAGACCGGGACAGGGGTTTAGAGACCCAGTACTTC.

The chain carries TRBV29-1 and TRBJ1-2, with TRBD1 matching over 7 bases. The V and J ends lost 6 bases and 8 bases, in that order; junction bases with no gene match: 9. CDR1 is SQVTM, CDR2 ANQGSEA, per germline. The CDR3 extends over 12 amino acids. CDR3 DNA sequence: TGCAGCGTAGACGGACAGGCCGGGGGCTACACCTTC. The encoded protein is CSVDGQAGGYTF.

This chain uses TRBV29-1 with TRBJ2-7, with 8 bases aligning to TRBD2. The V segment lost 1 base and the J segment 0 bases; nucleotides outside the gene matches: 11. The germline gives CDR1 SQVTM, CDR2 ANQGSEA. The length of the CDR3 is 17 residues. This CDR3 reads CSVEVLGGGISSYEQYF. The CDR3 DNA reads as TGCAGCGTTGAAGTACTGGGCGGGGGGATCAGCTCCTACGAGCAGTACTTC.

The chain carries TRBV27 and TRBJ2-7; D call uncertain. The germline V gene encodes CDR1 MNHEY and CDR2 SMNVEV (reference sequence). The V end was cut by 0 bases, the J end by 6 bases, with 9 bases between. The CDR3 spans 13 residues. CDR3: CASSLSGSIEQYF. DNA for the CDR3: TGTGCCAGCAGTTTATCGGGCAGCATCGAGCAGTACTTC.

This chain connects TRBV7-3 to TRBJ2-3; a possible D gene is TRBD2 (5 bases). CDR1 SGHTA and CDR2 FQGTGA come from the germline V gene. This CDR3 contains 15 residues. V gave up 5 bases and J gave up 0 bases, with 12 bases separating them. Here the CDR3 DNA reads TGTGCCAGCAGCCCTTCGGGATCTAGCACAGATACGCAGTATTTT. Amino acids: CASSPSGSSTDTQYF.

This clone was observed a single time. The V call is TRBV19, the J call TRBJ2-1; possibly TRBD2 for D (6 bases). The CDR3 has 15 residues. Trimming left V 6 bases short and J 0 bases short, with 12 bases between. Germline loops: CDR1 LNHDA, CDR2 SQIVND (reference sequence). The CDR3 here is CASSLRGSSYNEQFF. Written as DNA, the CDR3 is TGTGCCAGTAGCCTGCGGGGTAGCTCCTACAATGAGCAGTTCTTC.

This chain joins TRBV6-6 and TRBJ1-2, with D tentatively TRBD1 (6 bases). The CDR3 loop spans 15 amino acids. Germline assignment: CDR1 MNHNY and CDR2 SVGAGI (reference sequence). V was trimmed by 7 bases and J by 4 bases, leaving 19 bases between them. The CDR3 reads CASTEGGFTSYGYTF. Here the CDR3 DNA reads TGTGCCAGCACCGAAGGGGGTTTCACGTCCTATGGCTACACCTTC.

The chain is built from TRBV9 and TRBJ1-2; D is unclear. In germline, CDR1 is SGDLS, CDR2 YYNGEE. The CDR3 consists of 14 residues. V gave up 3 bases and J gave up 8 bases, with 17 bases separating them. CDR3: CASSATKLEQGYTF. CDR3 sequence (DNA): TGTGCCAGCAGCGCCACAAAACTCGAACAGGGCTACACCTTC. The full variable domain, completed using reference TRBV9 and TRBJ1-2, is DSGVTQTPKHLITATGQRVTLRCSPRSGDLSVYWYQQSLDQGLQFLIQYYNGEERAKGNILERFSAQQFPDLHSELNLSSLELGDSALYFCASSATKLEQGYTFGSGTRLTVV.

This chain uses TRBV5-6 with TRBJ2-7, with D possibly TRBD2 on 5 matching bases. Trimming stripped 1 base from V and 5 bases from J, with 7 bases between. CDR1 is SGHDT and CDR2 is YYEEEE in the germline V gene. The CDR3 extends over 12 amino acids. This chain's CDR3 is CASSLPGDEQYF. In DNA form, the CDR3 reads TGTGCCAGCAGCTTGCCCGGGGACGAGCAGTACTTC. Looking up the rest from reference TRBV5-6 and TRBJ2-7 gives the full variable domain: DAGVTQSPTHLIKTRGQQVTLRCSPKSGHDTVSWYQQALGQGPQFIFQYYEEEERQRGNFPDRFSGHQFPNYSSELNVNALLLGDSALYLCASSLPGDEQYFGPGTRLTVT.

The chain combines TRBV6-5 with TRBJ1-6, with a weak D call TRBD1 (5 bases). This CDR3 is built from 13 residues. V lost 5 bases and J lost 7, with 9 bases in between. From germline, CDR1 is MNHEY and CDR2 SVGAGI. In nucleotides, the CDR3 is TGTGCCAGCAGTGGGGCGGCCAATTCACCCCTCCACTTT. Protein: CASSGAANSPLHF.

This chain uses TRBV4-1 with TRBJ1-5; D possibly corresponds to TRBD1 (6 bases). Trimming stripped 3 bases from V and 5 bases from J, with 17 bases between. This CDR3 spans 16 amino acids. The germline V gene encodes CDR1 MGHRA and CDR2 YSYEKL. DNA of the CDR3: TGCGCCAGCAGCCAGGCCGCTGGGGGCTTCGATCAGCCCCAGCATTTT. Protein product: CASSQAAGGFDQPQHF.

J is TRBJ1-1 and V is TRBV29-1, with TRBD1 matching 9 bases. From germline, CDR1 is SQVTM and CDR2 ANQGSEA. The CDR3 length is 16 residues. The junction had 9 bases not matched to a gene; V was cut back by 4 bases and J by 0 bases. DNA of the CDR3: TGCAGCGTTGCCGGGACAGGGCGGGACATGAACACTGAAGCTTTCTTT. This sequence encodes CSVAGTGRDMNTEAFF.

The genes are TRBV19 and TRBJ2-3, with D tentatively TRBD2 (7 bases). From germline, CDR1 is LNHDA and CDR2 SQIVND (reference sequence). Trimming stripped 3 bases from V and 2 bases from J, with 15 bases between. The CDR3 consists of 16 residues. CDR3 coding DNA: TGTGCCAGTAGTATTGGCGTGGGGGGGCCCACAGATACGCAGTATTTT. It specifies CASSIGVGGPTDTQYF.

This chain joins TRBV4-3 and TRBJ2-5; 11 nucleotides match TRBD2. The CDR3 runs 18 residues. Trimming cost V 0 bases and J 5 bases; bases outside gene matches: 11. The germline V gene has CDR1 LGHNA and CDR2 YSLEER. The CDR3 reads CASSQEGTSGGVGETQYF. The CDR3 DNA reads as TGCGCCAGCAGCCAAGAGGGAACTAGCGGGGGCGTCGGGGAGACCCAGTACTTC.